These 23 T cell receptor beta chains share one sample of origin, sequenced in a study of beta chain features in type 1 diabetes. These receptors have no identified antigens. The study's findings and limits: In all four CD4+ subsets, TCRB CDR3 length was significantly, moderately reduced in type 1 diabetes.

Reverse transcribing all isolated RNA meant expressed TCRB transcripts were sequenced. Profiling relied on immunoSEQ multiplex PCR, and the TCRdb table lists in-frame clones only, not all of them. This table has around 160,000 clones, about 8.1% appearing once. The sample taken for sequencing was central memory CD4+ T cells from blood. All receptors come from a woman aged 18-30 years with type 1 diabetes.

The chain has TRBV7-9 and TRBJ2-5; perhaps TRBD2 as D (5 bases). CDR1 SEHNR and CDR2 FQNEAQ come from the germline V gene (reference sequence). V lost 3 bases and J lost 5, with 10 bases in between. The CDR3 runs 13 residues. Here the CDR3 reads CASSFPPGETQYF. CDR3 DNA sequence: TGTGCCAGCAGCTTCCCACCGGGGGAGACCCAGTACTTC.

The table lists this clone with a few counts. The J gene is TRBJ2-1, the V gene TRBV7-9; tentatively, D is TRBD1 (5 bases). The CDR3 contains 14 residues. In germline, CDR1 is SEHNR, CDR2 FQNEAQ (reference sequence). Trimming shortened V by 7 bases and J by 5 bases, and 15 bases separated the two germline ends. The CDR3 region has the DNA TGTGCCAGCACCCAACCGGGCAGGGACAATGAGCAGTTCTTC. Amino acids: CASTQPGRDNEQFF. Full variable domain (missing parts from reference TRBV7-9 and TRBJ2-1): DTGVSQNPRHKITKRGQNVTFRCDPISEHNRLYWYRQTLGQGPEFLTYFQNEAQLEKSRLLSDRFSAERPKGSFSTLEIQRTEQGDSAMYLCASTQPGRDNEQFFGPGTRLTVL.

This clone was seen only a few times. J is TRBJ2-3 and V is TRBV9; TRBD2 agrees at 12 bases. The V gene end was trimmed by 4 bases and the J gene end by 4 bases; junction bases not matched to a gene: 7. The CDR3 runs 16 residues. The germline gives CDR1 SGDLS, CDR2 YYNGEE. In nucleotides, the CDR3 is TGTGCCAGCAGCTACAGACTAGCGGGAGATTCAGATACGCAGTATTTT. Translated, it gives CASSYRLAGDSDTQYF.

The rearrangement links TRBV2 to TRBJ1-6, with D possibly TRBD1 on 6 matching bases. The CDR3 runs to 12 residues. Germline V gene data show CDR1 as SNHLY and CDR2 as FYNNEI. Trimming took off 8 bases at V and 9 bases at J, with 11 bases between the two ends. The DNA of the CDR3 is TGTGCCAGCGGGGACATGATTTCACCCCTCCACTTT. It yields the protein CASGDMISPLHF.

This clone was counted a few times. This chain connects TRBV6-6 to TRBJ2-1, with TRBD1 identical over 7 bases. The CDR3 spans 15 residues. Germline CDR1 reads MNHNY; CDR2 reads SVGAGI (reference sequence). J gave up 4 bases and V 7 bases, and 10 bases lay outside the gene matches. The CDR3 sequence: CASTPTDRVYNEQFF. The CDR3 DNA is TGTGCCAGCACACCAACCGACAGGGTATACAATGAGCAGTTCTTC.

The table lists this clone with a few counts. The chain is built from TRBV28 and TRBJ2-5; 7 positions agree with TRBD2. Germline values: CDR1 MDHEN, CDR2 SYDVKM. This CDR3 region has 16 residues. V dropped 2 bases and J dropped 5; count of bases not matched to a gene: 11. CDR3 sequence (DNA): TGTGCCAGCAGTTTAGCTCCGGGCGGGAGCGGGGAGACCCAGTACTTC. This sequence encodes CASSLAPGGSGETQYF.

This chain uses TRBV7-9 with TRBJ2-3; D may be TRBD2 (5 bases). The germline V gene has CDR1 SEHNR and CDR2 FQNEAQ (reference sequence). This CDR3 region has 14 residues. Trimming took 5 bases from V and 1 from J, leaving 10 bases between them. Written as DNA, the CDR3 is TGTGCCAGCAGCCTACCGGAGGGCACAGATACGCAGTATTTT. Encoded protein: CASSLPEGTDTQYF.

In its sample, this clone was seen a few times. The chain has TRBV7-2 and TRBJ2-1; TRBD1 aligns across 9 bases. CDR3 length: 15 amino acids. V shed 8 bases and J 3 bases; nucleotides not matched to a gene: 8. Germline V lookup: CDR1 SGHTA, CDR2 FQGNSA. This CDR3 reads CASVGRDRDYNEQFF. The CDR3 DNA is TGTGCCAGCGTGGGCCGGGACAGGGACTACAATGAGCAGTTCTTC. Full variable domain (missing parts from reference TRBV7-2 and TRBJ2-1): GAGVSQSPSNKVTEKGKDVELRCDPISGHTALYWYRQSLGQGLEFLIYFQGNSAPDKSGLPSDRFSAERTGGSVSTLTIQRTQQEDSAVYLCASVGRDRDYNEQFFGPGTRLTVL.

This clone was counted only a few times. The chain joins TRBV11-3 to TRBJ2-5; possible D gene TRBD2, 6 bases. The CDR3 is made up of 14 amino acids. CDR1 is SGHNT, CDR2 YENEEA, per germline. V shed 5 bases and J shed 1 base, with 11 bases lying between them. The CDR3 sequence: CASSRAGLQETQYF. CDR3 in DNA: TGTGCCAGCAGCAGAGCGGGCCTCCAAGAGACCCAGTACTTC. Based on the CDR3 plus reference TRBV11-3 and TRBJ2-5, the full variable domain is EAGVVQSPRYKIIEKKQPVAFWCNPISGHNTLYWYLQNLGQGPELLIRYENEEAVDDSQLPKDRFSAERLKGVDSTLKIQPAELGDSAVYLCASSRAGLQETQYFGPGTRLLVL.

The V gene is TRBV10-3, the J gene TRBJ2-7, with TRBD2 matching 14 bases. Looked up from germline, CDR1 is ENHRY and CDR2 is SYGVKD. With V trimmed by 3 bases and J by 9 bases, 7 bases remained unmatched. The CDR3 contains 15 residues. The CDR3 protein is CAISDGTSGSYWQYF. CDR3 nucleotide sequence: TGTGCCATCAGTGACGGGACTAGCGGGAGTTATTGGCAGTACTTC.

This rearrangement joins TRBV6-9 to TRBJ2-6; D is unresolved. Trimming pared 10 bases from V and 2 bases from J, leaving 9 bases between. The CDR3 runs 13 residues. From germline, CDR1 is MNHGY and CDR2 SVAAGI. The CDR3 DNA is TGTGCCACCTTAGAACCTGGGGCCAACGTCCTGACTTTC. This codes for CATLEPGANVLTF.

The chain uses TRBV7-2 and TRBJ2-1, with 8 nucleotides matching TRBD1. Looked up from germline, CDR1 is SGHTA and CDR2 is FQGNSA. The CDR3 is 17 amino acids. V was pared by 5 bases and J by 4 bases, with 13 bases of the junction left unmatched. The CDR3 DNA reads TGTGCCAGCAGCCGACAGGGGAGTGTACTGATGTACAATGAGCAGTTCTTC. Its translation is CASSRQGSVLMYNEQFF.

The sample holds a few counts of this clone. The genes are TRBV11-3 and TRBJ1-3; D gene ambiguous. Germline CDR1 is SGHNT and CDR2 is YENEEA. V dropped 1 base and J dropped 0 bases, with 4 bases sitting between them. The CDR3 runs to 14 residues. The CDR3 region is CASSLAISGNTIYF. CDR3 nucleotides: TGTGCCAGCAGCTTAGCCATCTCTGGAAACACCATATATTTT.

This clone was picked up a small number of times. The CDR3 sequence is CASSPHLSGQQAGGYTF. In DNA form, the CDR3 reads TGTGCCAGCAGTCCTCACCTCTCCGGCCAACAAGCGGGAGGCTACACCTTC. This sequence joins TRBV27 and TRBJ1-2; D is ambiguous. The CDR3 spans 17 residues. CDR1 and CDR2 from the germline V gene are MNHEY and SMNVEV (reference sequence). Trimming stripped 5 bases from V and 8 bases from J, with 27 bases between.

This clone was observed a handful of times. Here the CDR3 DNA reads TGTGCCAGCAGCTTTCCCGGGATATCCTACGAGCAGTACTTC. Translated, it gives CASSFPGISYEQYF. J is TRBJ2-7 and V is TRBV7-2; the D gene is possibly TRBD2 (5 bases). CDR3 size: 14 residues. Germline-derived CDR1 and CDR2 are SGHTA and FQGNSA. V lost 3 bases to trimming and J lost 1 base, with 10 bases between them.

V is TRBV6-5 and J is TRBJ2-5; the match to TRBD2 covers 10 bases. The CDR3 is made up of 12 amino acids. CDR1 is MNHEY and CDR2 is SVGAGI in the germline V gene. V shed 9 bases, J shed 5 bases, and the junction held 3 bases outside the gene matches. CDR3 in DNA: TGTGCCAGTAGCGGGGGGCGGGAGACCCAGTACTTC. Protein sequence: CASSGGRETQYF.

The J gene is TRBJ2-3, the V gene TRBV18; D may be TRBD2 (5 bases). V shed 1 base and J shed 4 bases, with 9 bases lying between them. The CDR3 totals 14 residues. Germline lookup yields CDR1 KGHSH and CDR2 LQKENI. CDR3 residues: CASSPLSGSDTQYF. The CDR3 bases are TGTGCCAGCTCACCACTATCGGGGTCAGATACGCAGTATTTT.

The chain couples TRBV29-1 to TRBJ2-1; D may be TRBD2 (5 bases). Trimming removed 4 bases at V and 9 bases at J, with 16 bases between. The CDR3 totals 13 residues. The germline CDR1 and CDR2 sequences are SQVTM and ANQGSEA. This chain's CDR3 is CSVAPSLAGEQFF. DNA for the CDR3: TGCAGCGTTGCCCCCAGCCTAGCCGGTGAGCAGTTCTTC.

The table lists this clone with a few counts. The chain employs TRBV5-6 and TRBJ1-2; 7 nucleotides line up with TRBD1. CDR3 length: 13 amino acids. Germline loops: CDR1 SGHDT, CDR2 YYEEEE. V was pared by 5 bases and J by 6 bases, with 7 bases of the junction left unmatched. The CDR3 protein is CASSRKGADGYTF. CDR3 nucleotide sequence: TGTGCCAGCAGTCGTAAGGGGGCGGATGGCTACACCTTC. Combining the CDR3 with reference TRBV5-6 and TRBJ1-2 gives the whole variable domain DAGVTQSPTHLIKTRGQQVTLRCSPKSGHDTVSWYQQALGQGPQFIFQYYEEEERQRGNFPDRFSGHQFPNYSSELNVNALLLGDSALYLCASSRKGADGYTFGSGTRLTVV.

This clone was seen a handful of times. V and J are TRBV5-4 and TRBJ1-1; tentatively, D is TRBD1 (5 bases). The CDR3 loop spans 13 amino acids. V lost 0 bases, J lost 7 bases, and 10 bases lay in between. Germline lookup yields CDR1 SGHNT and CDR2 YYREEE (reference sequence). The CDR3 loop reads CASSLGGVGEAFF. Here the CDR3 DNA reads TGTGCCAGCAGCTTGGGGGGGGTTGGTGAAGCTTTCTTT.

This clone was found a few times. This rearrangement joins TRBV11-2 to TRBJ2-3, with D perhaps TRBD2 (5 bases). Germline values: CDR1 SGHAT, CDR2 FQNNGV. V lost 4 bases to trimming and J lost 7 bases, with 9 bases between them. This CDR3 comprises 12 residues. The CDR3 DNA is TGTGCCAGCAGCTCCCTAGCTAATACGCAGTATTTT. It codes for CASSSLANTQYF.

CDR3 sequence reads: CSVQPSGGAGDTQYF. The CDR3 coding sequence is TGCAGCGTTCAGCCTAGCGGGGGGGCGGGAGATACGCAGTATTTT. The V and J genes are TRBV29-1 and TRBJ2-3; 12 bases are shared with TRBD2. Per the germline V gene, CDR1 is SQVTM and CDR2 is ANQGSEA. This CDR3 region has 15 residues. J gave up 5 bases and V 5 bases, and 8 bases lay outside the gene matches.

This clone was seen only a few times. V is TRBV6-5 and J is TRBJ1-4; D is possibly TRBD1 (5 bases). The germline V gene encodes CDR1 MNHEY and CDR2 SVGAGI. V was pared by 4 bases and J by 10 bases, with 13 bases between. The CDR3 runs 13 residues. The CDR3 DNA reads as TGTGCCAGCAGTTCCCTGGGGGGGGGAAAACTGTTTTTT. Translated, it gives CASSSLGGGKLFF.